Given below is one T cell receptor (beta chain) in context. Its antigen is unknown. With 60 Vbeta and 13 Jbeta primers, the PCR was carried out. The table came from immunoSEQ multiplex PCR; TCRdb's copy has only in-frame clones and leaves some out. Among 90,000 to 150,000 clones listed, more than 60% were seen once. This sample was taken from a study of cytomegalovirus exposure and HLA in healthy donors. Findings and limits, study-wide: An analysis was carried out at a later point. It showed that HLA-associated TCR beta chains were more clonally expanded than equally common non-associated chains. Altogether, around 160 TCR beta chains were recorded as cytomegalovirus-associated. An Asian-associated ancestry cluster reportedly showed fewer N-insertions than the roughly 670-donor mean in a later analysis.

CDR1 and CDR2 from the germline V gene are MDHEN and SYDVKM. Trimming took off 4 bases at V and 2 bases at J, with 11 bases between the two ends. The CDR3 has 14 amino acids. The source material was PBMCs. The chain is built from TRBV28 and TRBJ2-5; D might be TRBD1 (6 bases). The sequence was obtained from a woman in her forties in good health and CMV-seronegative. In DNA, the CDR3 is TGTGCCAGCAGTTCCTACAGGGTGCAAGAGACCCAGTACTTC. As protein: CASSSYRVQETQYF.